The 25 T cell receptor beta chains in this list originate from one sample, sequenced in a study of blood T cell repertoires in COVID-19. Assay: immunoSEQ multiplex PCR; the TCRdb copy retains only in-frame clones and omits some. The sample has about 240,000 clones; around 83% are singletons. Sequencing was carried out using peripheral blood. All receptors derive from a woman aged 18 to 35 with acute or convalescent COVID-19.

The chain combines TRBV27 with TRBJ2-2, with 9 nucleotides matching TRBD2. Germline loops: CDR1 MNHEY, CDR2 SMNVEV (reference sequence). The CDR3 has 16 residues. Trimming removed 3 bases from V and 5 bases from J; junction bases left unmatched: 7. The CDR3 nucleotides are TGTGCCAGCAGTTTCAGGGCGGGAGGGGGAACCGGGGAGCTGTTTTTT. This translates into CASSFRAGGGTGELFF.

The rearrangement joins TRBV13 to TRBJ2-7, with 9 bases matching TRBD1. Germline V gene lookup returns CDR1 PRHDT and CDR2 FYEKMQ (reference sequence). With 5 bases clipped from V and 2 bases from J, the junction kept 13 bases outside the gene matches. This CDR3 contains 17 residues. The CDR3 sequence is CASSKGSGGQGTYEQYF. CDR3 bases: TGTGCCAGCAGCAAAGGCTCGGGGGGACAGGGTACCTACGAGCAGTACTTC.

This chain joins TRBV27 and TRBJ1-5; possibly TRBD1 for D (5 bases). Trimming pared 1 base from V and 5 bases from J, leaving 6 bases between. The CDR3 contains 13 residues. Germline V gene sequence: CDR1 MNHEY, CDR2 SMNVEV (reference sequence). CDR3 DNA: TGTGCCAGCAGTTTATTAGGGGATCAGCCCCAGCATTTT. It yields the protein CASSLLGDQPQHF.

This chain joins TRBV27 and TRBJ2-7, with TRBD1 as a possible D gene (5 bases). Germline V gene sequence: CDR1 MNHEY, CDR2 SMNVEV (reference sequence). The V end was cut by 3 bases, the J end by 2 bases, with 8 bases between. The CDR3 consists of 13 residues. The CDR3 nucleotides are TGTGCCAGCAGTTTGGCCAGGGCCTACGAGCAGTACTTC. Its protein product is CASSLARAYEQYF.

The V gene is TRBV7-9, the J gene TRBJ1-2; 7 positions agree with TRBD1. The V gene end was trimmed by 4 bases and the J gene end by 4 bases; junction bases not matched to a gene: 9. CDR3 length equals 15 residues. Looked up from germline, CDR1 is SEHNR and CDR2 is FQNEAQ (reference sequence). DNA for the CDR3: TGTGCCAGCAGCTCAAGGGGACAGAAGGGCTATGGCTACACCTTC. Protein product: CASSSRGQKGYGYTF.

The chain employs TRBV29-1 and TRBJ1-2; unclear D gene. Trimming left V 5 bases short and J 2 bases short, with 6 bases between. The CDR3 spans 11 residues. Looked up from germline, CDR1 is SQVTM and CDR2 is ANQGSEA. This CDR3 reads CSVNGNYGYTF. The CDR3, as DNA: TGCAGCGTTAACGGGAACTATGGCTACACCTTC.

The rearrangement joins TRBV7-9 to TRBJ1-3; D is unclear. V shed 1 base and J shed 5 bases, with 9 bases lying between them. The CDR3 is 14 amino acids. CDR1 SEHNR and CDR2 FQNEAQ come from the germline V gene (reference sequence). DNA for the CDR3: TGTGCCAGCAGCTTAGTGGGCACGCGAAACACCATATATTTT. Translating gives CASSLVGTRNTIYF.

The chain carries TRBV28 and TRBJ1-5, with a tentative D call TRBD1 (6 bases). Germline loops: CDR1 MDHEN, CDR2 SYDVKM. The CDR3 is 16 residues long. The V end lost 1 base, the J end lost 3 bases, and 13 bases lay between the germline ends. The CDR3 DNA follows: TGTGCCAGCAGTTTATATGACAGGATAATCAATCAGCCCCAGCATTTT. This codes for CASSLYDRIINQPQHF.

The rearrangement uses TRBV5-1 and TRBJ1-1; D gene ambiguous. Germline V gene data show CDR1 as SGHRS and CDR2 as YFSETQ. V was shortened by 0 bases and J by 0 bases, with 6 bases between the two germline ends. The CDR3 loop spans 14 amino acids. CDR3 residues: CASSLDSVNTEAFF. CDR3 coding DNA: TGCGCCAGCAGCTTGGATTCCGTGAACACTGAAGCTTTCTTT.

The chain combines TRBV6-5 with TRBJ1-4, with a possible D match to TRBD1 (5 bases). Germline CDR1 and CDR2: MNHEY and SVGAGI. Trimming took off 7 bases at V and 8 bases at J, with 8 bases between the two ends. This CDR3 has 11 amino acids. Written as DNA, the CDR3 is TGTGCCAGCAAATGGGGCGAAAAACTGTTTTTT. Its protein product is CASKWGEKLFF.

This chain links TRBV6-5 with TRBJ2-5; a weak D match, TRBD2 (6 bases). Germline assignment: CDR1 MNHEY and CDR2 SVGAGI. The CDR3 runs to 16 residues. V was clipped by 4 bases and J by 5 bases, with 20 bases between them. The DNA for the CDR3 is TGTGCCAGCAGTTCCCTTAGCGGAGAGGGGCCCGAGACCCAGTACTTC. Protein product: CASSSLSGEGPETQYF.

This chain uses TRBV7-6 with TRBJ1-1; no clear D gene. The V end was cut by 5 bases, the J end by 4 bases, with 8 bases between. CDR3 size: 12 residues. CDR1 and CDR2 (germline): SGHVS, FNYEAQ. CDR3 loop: CASSRLVTEAFF. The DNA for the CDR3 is TGTGCCAGCAGCCGACTCGTCACTGAAGCTTTCTTT.

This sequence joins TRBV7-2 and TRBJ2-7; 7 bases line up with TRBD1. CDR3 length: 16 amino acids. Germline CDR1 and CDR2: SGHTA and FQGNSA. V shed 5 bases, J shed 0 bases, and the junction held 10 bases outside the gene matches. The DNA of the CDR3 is TGTGCCAGCAGCCCTACAGACAGGGCGAGCTCCTACGAGCAGTACTTC. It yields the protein CASSPTDRASSYEQYF.

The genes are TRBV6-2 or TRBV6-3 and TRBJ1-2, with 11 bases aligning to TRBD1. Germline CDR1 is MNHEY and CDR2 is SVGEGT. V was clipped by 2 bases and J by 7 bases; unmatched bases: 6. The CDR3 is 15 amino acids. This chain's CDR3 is CASSYAGTGGSGYTF. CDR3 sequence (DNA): TGTGCCAGCAGTTACGCCGGGACAGGGGGGTCTGGCTACACCTTC.

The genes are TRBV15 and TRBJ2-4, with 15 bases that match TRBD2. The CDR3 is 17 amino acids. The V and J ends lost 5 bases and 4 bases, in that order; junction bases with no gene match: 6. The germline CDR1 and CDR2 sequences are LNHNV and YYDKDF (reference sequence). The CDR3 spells CATSRGLAGGVKNIQYF. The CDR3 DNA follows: TGTGCCACCAGCCGAGGACTAGCGGGGGGGGTAAAAAACATTCAGTACTTC.

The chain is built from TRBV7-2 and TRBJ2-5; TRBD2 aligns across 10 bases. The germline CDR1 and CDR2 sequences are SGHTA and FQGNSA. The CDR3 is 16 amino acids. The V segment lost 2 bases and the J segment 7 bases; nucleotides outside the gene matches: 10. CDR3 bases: TGTGCCAGCAGCTTAAAGCTAGCGGGAGCCCCCGGGACCCAGTACTTC. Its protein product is CASSLKLAGAPGTQYF.

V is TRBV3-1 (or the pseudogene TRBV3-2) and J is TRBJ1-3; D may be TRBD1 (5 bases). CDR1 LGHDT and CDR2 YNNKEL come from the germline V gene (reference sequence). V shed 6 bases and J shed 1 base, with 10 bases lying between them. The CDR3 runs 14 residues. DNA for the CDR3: TGTGCCAGCAGTCCACAGGTTTCTGGAAACACCATATATTTT. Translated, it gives CASSPQVSGNTIYF.

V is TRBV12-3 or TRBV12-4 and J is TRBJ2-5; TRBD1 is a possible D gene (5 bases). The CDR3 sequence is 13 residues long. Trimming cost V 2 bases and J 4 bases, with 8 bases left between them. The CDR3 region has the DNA TGTGCCAGCAGTTTATCCAGGGTAGAGACCCAGTACTTC. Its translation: CASSLSRVETQYF.

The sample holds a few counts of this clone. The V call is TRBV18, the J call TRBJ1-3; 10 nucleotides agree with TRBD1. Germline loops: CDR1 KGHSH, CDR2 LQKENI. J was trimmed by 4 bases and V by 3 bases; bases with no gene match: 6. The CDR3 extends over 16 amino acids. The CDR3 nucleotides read TGTGCCAGCTCACCTTACGACAGGGGGCGAGGAAACACCATATATTTT. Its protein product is CASSPYDRGRGNTIYF.

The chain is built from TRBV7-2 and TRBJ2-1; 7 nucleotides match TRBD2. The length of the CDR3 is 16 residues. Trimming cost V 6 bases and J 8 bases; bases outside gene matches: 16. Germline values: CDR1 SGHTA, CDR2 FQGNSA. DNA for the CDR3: TGTGCCAGCAGGGCAGGTGGGAGGGAGCTGTGGGATGAGCAGTTCTTC. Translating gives CASRAGGRELWDEQFF.

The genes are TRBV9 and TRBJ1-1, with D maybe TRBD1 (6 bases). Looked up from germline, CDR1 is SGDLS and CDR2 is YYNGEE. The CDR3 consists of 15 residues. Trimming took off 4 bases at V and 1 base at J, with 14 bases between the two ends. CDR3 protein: CASSSHQGRNTEAFF. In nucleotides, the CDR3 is TGTGCCAGCAGCTCACACCAGGGGAGGAACACTGAAGCTTTCTTT.

CDR3 in amino acids: CASSYGGRMTSGRAHNEQFF. CDR3 sequence (DNA): TGTGCCAGCAGTTACGGCGGGCGGATGACTAGCGGGAGGGCACACAATGAGCAGTTCTTC. V gene TRBV6-2 or TRBV6-3 combines with J gene TRBJ2-1; TRBD2 matches at 14 bases. Germline trimming cut 2 bases from V and 5 bases from J; bases unmatched to any gene: 14. CDR1 is MNHEY, CDR2 SVGEGT, per germline. CDR3 length: 20 amino acids.

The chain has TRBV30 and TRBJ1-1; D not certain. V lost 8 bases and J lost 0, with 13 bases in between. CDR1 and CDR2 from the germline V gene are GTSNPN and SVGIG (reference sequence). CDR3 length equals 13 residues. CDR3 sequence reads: CASSAGMNTEAFF. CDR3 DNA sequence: TGTGCCAGTTCCGCAGGCATGAACACTGAAGCTTTCTTT.

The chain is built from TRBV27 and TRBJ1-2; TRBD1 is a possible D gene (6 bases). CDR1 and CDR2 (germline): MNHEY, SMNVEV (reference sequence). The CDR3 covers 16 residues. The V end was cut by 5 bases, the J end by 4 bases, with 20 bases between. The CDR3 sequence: CASSGPTGTAGYGYTF. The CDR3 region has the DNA TGTGCCAGCAGTGGCCCGACAGGTACCGCGGGCTATGGCTACACCTTC.

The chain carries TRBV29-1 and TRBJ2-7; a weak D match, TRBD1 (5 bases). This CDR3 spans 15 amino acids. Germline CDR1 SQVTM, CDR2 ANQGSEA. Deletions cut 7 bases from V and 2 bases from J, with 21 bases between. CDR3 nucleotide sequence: TGCAGCGGGCTTAAGGGGCAGAGCCCAACCTACGAGCAGTACTTC. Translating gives CSGLKGQSPTYEQYF.